This T cell receptor beta chain was found in a study of blood T cell repertoires in COVID-19. Assay: immunoSEQ multiplex PCR; the TCRdb copy retains only in-frame clones and omits some. The table has under 250,000 clones, 65% to 85% seen once. The TCR originated in a man aged 35-49 years with acute or convalescent COVID-19. The specimen was peripheral blood.

CDR3 nucleotide sequence: TGTGCCTGGAGCCCCAGGATCTTGAACACTGAAGCTTTCTTT. Its translation: CAWSPRILNTEAFF. V is TRBV30 and J is TRBJ1-1; D not certain. Germline V gives CDR1 GTSNPN, CDR2 SVGIG (reference sequence). The CDR3 covers 14 residues. Deletions cut 3 bases from V and 0 bases from J, with 11 bases between.